This T cell receptor (beta chain) derives from a study of blood T cell repertoires in COVID-19. Study-level information: COVID-19 samples collected from the United States, Italy and Spain covered acute and convalescent phases. Sources were T cells, B-cell-depleted T cells, or PBMCs; the material itself was cDNA or gDNA.

Per the original methods: Scientists estimated how many nucleated cells there were by amplifying reference gene primers. The method was immunoSEQ multiplex PCR; TCRdb's version includes in-frame clones alone and lacks a portion of them. V, J and clone size reflect that table, while D and trimming were determined from the DNA. This table has roughly 100,000 clones, around 80% appearing once. V was clipped by 4 bases and J by 11 bases, with 12 bases between them. CDR3 length: 12 amino acids. Germline CDR1 is MDHEN and CDR2 is SYDVKM. The rearrangement uses TRBV28 and TRBJ1-3; no clear D. This sequence was found in a woman of 80 years or more with acute or convalescent COVID-19. Sequenced material: peripheral blood. The chain's CDR3 is CASSYNREAIYF. As DNA, the CDR3 is TGTGCCAGCAGTTATAATAGGGAGGCCATATATTTT.